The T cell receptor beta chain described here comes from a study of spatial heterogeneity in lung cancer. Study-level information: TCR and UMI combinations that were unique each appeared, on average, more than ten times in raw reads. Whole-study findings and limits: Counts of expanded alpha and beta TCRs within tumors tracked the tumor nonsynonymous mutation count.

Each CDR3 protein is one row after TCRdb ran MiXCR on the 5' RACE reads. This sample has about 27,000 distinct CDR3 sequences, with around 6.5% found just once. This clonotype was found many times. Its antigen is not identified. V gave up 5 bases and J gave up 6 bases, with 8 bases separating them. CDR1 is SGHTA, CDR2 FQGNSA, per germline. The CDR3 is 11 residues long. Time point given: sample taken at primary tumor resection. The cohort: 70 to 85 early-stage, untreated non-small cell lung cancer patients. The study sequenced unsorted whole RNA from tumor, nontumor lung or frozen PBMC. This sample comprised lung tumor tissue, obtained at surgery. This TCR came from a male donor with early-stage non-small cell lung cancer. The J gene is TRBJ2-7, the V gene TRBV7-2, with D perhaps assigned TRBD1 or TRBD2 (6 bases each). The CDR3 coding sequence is TGTGCCAGCAGCCCGGGGGCCGAGCAGTACTTC. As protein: CASSPGAEQYF. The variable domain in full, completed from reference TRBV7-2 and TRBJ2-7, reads GAGVSQSPSNKVTEKGKDVELRCDPISGHTALYWYRQSLGQGLEFLIYFQGNSAPDKSGLPSDRFSAERTGGSVSTLTIQRTQQEDSAVYLCASSPGAEQYFGPGTRLTVT.